Listed below are T cell receptor beta chains from one sample, sequenced in a study of blood T cell repertoires in COVID-19. Assay used: immunoSEQ multiplex PCR; TCRdb lists only in-frame clones, some missing. The sample holds about 68,000 clones, around nine tenths seen once. The specimen was peripheral blood. The receptors originated from a man aged 35-49 years with COVID-19, enrolled during active disease. The CDR3 runs from the conserved cysteine through the conserved F or W. The D gene is left open where the match is weak. Only some rows state a clone size, as once, few, many or a class for expanded clones.

D: TRBD1; J: TRBJ1-4; size: NA; V: TRBV2; DNA: TGTGCCAGCAGGGCCCCGGGACAGTATAATGAAAAACTGTTTTTT; CDR3: CASRAPGQYNEKLFF
D: NA; J: TRBJ1-5; size: NA; V: TRBV18; DNA: TGTGCCAGCTCACTACCGGGAGGCCAGGGCAATCAGCCCCAGCATTTT; CDR3: CASSLPGGQGNQPQHF
D: TRBD2; J: TRBJ2-5; size: NA; V: TRBV2; DNA: TGTGCCAGCAGACCTTCCAGCGGGGGGCTAGAGACCCAGTACTTC; CDR3: CASRPSSGGLETQYF
D: NA; J: TRBJ1-3; size: NA; V: TRBV19; DNA: TGTGCCAGTAGTATGAACGGACTCGGAAACACCATATATTTT; CDR3: CASSMNGLGNTIYF
D: NA; J: TRBJ1-2; size: NA; V: TRBV19; DNA: TGTGCCAGTAGTCCTCCGGGGGGGCCCCGCTATGGCTACACCTTC; CDR3: CASSPPGGPRYGYTF
D: TRBD1; J: TRBJ1-4; size: NA; V: TRBV19; DNA: TGTGCCAGCCGGGACAGGGGTGGGGTTAATGAAAAACTGTTTTTT; CDR3: CASRDRGGVNEKLFF
D: NA; J: TRBJ2-2; size: NA; V: TRBV6-5; DNA: TGTGCCAGCGGGGGCACCAACACCGGGGAGCTGTTTTTT; CDR3: CASGGTNTGELFF
D: NA; J: TRBJ1-5; size: few; V: TRBV3-1/TRBV3-2; DNA: TGTGCCAGCAGCCTGAACAGGATGTATCAGCCCCAGCATTTT; CDR3: CASSLNRMYQPQHF
D: NA; J: TRBJ2-2; size: few; V: TRBV5-1; DNA: TGCGCCAGCAGCTTGGCCGGGGAATCCACCGGGGAGCTGTTTTTT; CDR3: CASSLAGESTGELFF
D: TRBD2; J: TRBJ2-1; size: NA; V: TRBV7-2; DNA: TGTGCCAGCAGCCTTACCGGCGCGGGGGGGCTTAATGAGCAGTTCTTC; CDR3: CASSLTGAGGLNEQFF
D: TRBD1; J: TRBJ1-3; size: NA; V: TRBV28; DNA: TGTGCCAGCACAAAGACAGGGAGGTTCGGGGACACCATATATTTT; CDR3: CASTKTGRFGDTIYF
D: TRBD1; J: TRBJ1-2; size: once; V: TRBV28; DNA: TGTGCCAGCAAGAAGGACAGGATTGGCCATGGCTACACCTTC; CDR3: CASKKDRIGHGYTF
D: NA; J: TRBJ1-3; size: NA; V: TRBV4-1; DNA: TGCGCCAGCAGCCAAGCCCCCCAACCGGTGTCGGGAAACACCATATATTTT; CDR3: CASSQAPQPVSGNTIYF
D: TRBD1; J: TRBJ1-4; size: NA; V: TRBV3-1/TRBV3-2; DNA: TGTGCCAGCAGCCTGGGGACAGGGTTCGAAAAACTGTTTTTT; CDR3: CASSLGTGFEKLFF
D: NA; J: TRBJ2-7; size: NA; V: TRBV28; DNA: TGTGCCAGCAGCAACCCGATCAGGATCCACTCCTACGAGCAGTACTTC; CDR3: CASSNPIRIHSYEQYF
D: NA; J: TRBJ1-2; size: NA; V: TRBV28; DNA: TGTGCCAGCAGCCCCGATACAGGGTTCGGCTACACCTTC; CDR3: CASSPDTGFGYTF
D: NA; J: TRBJ2-7; size: NA; V: TRBV12-3/TRBV12-4; DNA: TGTGCCAGCAGTTTAAGCCCCAATTACGAGCAGTACTTC; CDR3: CASSLSPNYEQYF
D: NA; J: TRBJ2-7; size: NA; V: TRBV6-5; DNA: TGTGCCAGCAGTTCCTCCCCGAGGGACTACGAGCAGTACTTC; CDR3: CASSSSPRDYEQYF
D: NA; J: TRBJ2-3; size: once; V: TRBV5-1; DNA: TGCGCCAGCAGCTTTGTCGCAGATACGCAGTATTTT; CDR3: CASSFVADTQYF
D: NA; J: TRBJ1-4; size: once; V: TRBV3-1/TRBV3-2; DNA: TGTGCCAGCAGCCAAGTTGTACAAGCTAATGAAAAACTGTTTTTT; CDR3: CASSQVVQANEKLFF
D: TRBD1; J: TRBJ2-7; size: NA; V: TRBV19; DNA: TGTGCCAGTTCCGGGACAGGGACCTACGAGCAGTACTTC; CDR3: CASSGTGTYEQYF
D: NA; J: TRBJ1-2; size: NA; V: TRBV6-6; DNA: TGTGCCAGCAGGCGGCGGGACTCCTGGTCCCATGGCTACACCTTC; CDR3: CASRRRDSWSHGYTF